One and the same sample provided the 26 T cell receptor beta chains below, sequenced in a study of technical replicates of blood from a handful of donors. TCRdb's copy holds only in-frame clones and misses some; the assay was immunoSEQ multiplex PCR. Of fewer than 65,000 clones in the sample, 87% are singletons; the top ten hold roughly 5.2%. Input material: PBMCs. Source of these receptors: a human donor in good health. Some clones in this sample may be carry-over from other donors' samples.

The chain is built from TRBV5-4 and TRBJ1-2; 9 nucleotides agree with TRBD1. Trimming cost V 0 bases and J 6 bases; bases outside gene matches: 6. In germline, CDR1 is SGHNT, CDR2 YYREEE (reference sequence). The CDR3 totals 15 residues. DNA of the CDR3: TGTGCCAGCAGCTTGGTGGGCCGGGACAGGGATGGCTACACCTTC. It specifies CASSLVGRDRDGYTF.

V is TRBV5-4 and J is TRBJ2-7; 9 nucleotides match TRBD1. Unmatched junction bases numbered 9, after V lost 4 bases and J lost 4 bases. Germline CDR1 and CDR2: SGHNT and YYREEE (reference sequence). This CDR3 contains 15 residues. CDR3 sequence (DNA): TGTGCCAGCAGCCCAGGACAGGGGTTAGGGTACGAGCAGTACTTC. Its protein product is CASSPGQGLGYEQYF.

In its sample, this clone was seen a few times. V is TRBV7-3 and J is TRBJ2-1, with 13 nucleotides matching TRBD2. The CDR3 is 15 amino acids. The ends lost 5 bases at V and 9 bases at J; junction bases unmatched: 7. Germline V gives CDR1 SGHTA, CDR2 FQGTGA. Here the CDR3 DNA reads TGTGCCAGCAGCCCTACTAGCGGGGGGGCCCCTGAGCAGTTCTTC. Residues: CASSPTSGGAPEQFF.

The J gene is TRBJ2-1, the V gene TRBV11-3, with D tentatively TRBD2 (5 bases). Germline CDR1 and CDR2: SGHNT and YENEEA. V was shortened by 2 bases and J by 7 bases, with 15 bases between the two germline ends. CDR3 size: 15 residues. This CDR3 is CASSLNSGIGNEQFF. DNA of the CDR3: TGTGCCAGCAGCTTAAATTCCGGGATTGGAAATGAGCAGTTCTTC.

The chain combines TRBV7-9 with TRBJ1-3; TRBD1 aligns across 7 bases. Losses at the gene ends were 5 bases for V and 0 bases for J; bases not matched to a gene: 4. From germline, CDR1 is SEHNR and CDR2 FQNEAQ (reference sequence). The CDR3 is 15 residues long. The CDR3 protein is CASSRGTVSGNTIYF. DNA for the CDR3: TGTGCCAGCAGCAGAGGGACAGTCTCTGGAAACACCATATATTTT.

The CDR3 DNA is TGTGCCAGCAGCGCCAGGGGGACTGGACAGCCCCAGCATTTT. Its protein product is CASSARGTGQPQHF. The chain combines TRBV9 with TRBJ1-5; TRBD1 matches at 7 bases. The CDR3 spans 14 residues. From germline, CDR1 is SGDLS and CDR2 YYNGEE. V was clipped by 3 bases and J by 7 bases; unmatched bases: 7.

This chain connects TRBV9 to TRBJ2-4; possibly TRBD2 for D (6 bases). CDR3 length equals 15 residues. Trimming cost V 4 bases and J 5 bases, with 16 bases left between them. Germline-derived CDR1 and CDR2 are SGDLS and YYNGEE. This chain's CDR3 is CASSPSRGSQNIQYF. DNA for the CDR3: TGTGCCAGCAGCCCATCTCGGGGGTCTCAAAACATTCAGTACTTC.

This clone has just one count. The rearrangement uses TRBV7-8 and TRBJ2-7; TRBD2 might be the D (6 bases). Germline CDR1 SGHVS, CDR2 FQNEAQ. The germline V and J ends were trimmed by 7 bases and 5 bases, with 21 bases remaining between them. The CDR3 contains 15 residues. The CDR3 coding sequence is TGTGCCAGCACCCCTGGGGCGGGGATCTGGGACGAGCAGTACTTC. Encoded protein: CASTPGAGIWDEQYF. The whole variable domain, remainder taken from reference TRBV7-8 and TRBJ2-7, is GAGVSQSPRYKVAKRGQDVALRCDPISGHVSLFWYQQALGQGPEFLTYFQNEAQLDKSGLPSDRFFAERPEGSVSTLKIQRTQQEDSAVYLCASTPGAGIWDEQYFGPGTRLTVT.

V usage is TRBV29-1 and J usage is TRBJ2-1, with D maybe TRBD1 (6 bases). This CDR3 comprises 16 residues. The germline CDR1 and CDR2 sequences are SQVTM and ANQGSEA. V was clipped by 5 bases and J by 6 bases, with 23 bases between them. This CDR3 reads CSVFSPGQGSLNEQFF. DNA for the CDR3: TGCAGCGTTTTCTCCCCGGGACAAGGTAGTCTCAATGAGCAGTTCTTC.

This clone occurred once. V usage is TRBV5-1 and J usage is TRBJ2-5, with 8 bases identical to TRBD2. Germline V gene sequence: CDR1 SGHRS, CDR2 YFSETQ. There are 15 residues in the CDR3. V trimming: 8 bases; J trimming: 3 bases; junction bases outside the gene matches: 12. The CDR3 spells CASNHKGGGKETQYF. CDR3 nucleotide sequence: TGCGCCAGTAACCACAAGGGCGGGGGGAAAGAGACCCAGTACTTC.

The chain couples TRBV6-4 to TRBJ2-3; TRBD2 is a possible D gene (6 bases). Germline values: CDR1 MRHNA, CDR2 SNTAGT. The V gene lost 5 bases and the J gene lost 0 bases, with 12 bases spanning the gap. This CDR3 contains 15 residues. The CDR3 loop reads CASSSGVTSTDTQYF. DNA for the CDR3: TGTGCCAGCAGTTCGGGGGTAACGAGCACAGATACGCAGTATTTT.

The genes are TRBV19 and TRBJ1-3, with D tentatively TRBD1 (6 bases). The CDR3 has 14 amino acids. Trimming cost V 9 bases and J 0 bases, with 12 bases left between them. Germline V CDR1 and CDR2: LNHDA, SQIVND (reference sequence). CDR3 nucleotide sequence: TGTGCCAGCAAGGACAGCCACTCTGGAAACACCATATATTTT. Translated, it gives CASKDSHSGNTIYF. Variable domain in full (rest from reference TRBV19 and TRBJ1-3): DGGITQSPKYLFRKEGQNVTLSCEQNLNHDAMYWYRQDPGQGLRLIYYSQIVNDFQKGDIAEGYSVSREKKESFPLTVTSAQKNPTAFYLCASKDSHSGNTIYFGEGSWLTVV.

The CDR3 coding sequence is TGCGCCAGCAGCCAAGAGTCCAGGGGTACGCAGTATTTT. Translating gives CASSQESRGTQYF. V is TRBV4-3 and J is TRBJ2-3; D possibly corresponds to TRBD1 (6 bases). The germline V gene has CDR1 LGHNA and CDR2 YSLEER. Deletions cut 0 bases from V and 8 bases from J, with 9 bases between. CDR3 length: 13 amino acids.

The V gene is TRBV6-5, the J gene TRBJ2-1, with 8 bases identical to TRBD1. V was clipped by 4 bases and J by 2 bases; unmatched bases: 4. Per germline, CDR1 MNHEY and CDR2 SVGAGI. This CDR3 spans 15 amino acids. The CDR3 region is CASSSDRGPYNEQFF. CDR3 DNA sequence: TGTGCCAGCAGTTCCGACAGGGGACCCTACAATGAGCAGTTCTTC.

The chain is built from TRBV4-2 and TRBJ2-1; tentatively, D is TRBD1 (6 bases). This CDR3 comprises 14 residues. Deletions cut 3 bases from V and 5 bases from J, with 11 bases between. Germline assignment: CDR1 LGHNA and CDR2 YNFKEQ. The CDR3 DNA reads TGTGCCAGCAGCCAGGGCTACAGGGACAATGAGCAGTTCTTC. It yields the protein CASSQGYRDNEQFF.

The gene calls are TRBV9 and TRBJ2-2; D not certain. Trimming removed 0 bases at V and 7 bases at J, with 10 bases between. This CDR3 has 14 residues. The germline V gene encodes CDR1 SGDLS and CDR2 YYNGEE. CDR3 loop: CASSVGSVGGELFF. The CDR3 DNA reads as TGTGCCAGCAGCGTAGGGTCGGTCGGCGGGGAGCTGTTTTTT.

The rearrangement joins TRBV19 to TRBJ1-2; TRBD1 matches at 8 bases. The CDR3 sequence is 14 residues long. Germline V gene lookup returns CDR1 LNHDA and CDR2 SQIVND (reference sequence). With 6 bases clipped from V and 2 bases from J, the junction kept 5 bases outside the gene matches. The CDR3: CASSSDRVNYGYTF. The CDR3 region has the DNA TGTGCCAGTAGCTCGGACAGGGTGAACTATGGCTACACCTTC. The entire variable domain, with the rest obtained from reference TRBV19 and TRBJ1-2, is as follows: DGGITQSPKYLFRKEGQNVTLSCEQNLNHDAMYWYRQDPGQGLRLIYYSQIVNDFQKGDIAEGYSVSREKKESFPLTVTSAQKNPTAFYLCASSSDRVNYGYTFGSGTRLTVV.

This chain joins TRBV4-2 and TRBJ2-2; the D gene is possibly TRBD2 (5 bases). This CDR3 comprises 18 residues. CDR1 and CDR2 from the germline V gene are LGHNA and YNFKEQ. Trimming cost V 0 bases and J 2 bases, with 16 bases left between them. CDR3 protein: CASSQDRISGTNTGELFF. CDR3 DNA sequence: TGTGCCAGCAGCCAAGATCGGATCAGCGGTACCAACACCGGGGAGCTGTTTTTT.

This clone has only one observation. The CDR3 region is CAIKGGAAEAFF. The CDR3 coding sequence is TGTGCCATCAAAGGGGGGGCCGCTGAAGCTTTCTTT. This chain uses TRBV10-3 with TRBJ1-1; maybe TRBD1 (6 bases). V dropped 7 bases and J dropped 6 bases, with 12 bases sitting between them. The CDR3 runs 12 residues. Germline assignment: CDR1 ENHRY and CDR2 SYGVKD.

The chain uses TRBV10-3 and TRBJ2-7; tentative D call: TRBD2 (5 bases). The CDR3 is 14 amino acids. Germline V CDR1 and CDR2: ENHRY, SYGVKD. V was pared by 2 bases and J by 0 bases, with 8 bases between. As DNA, the CDR3 is TGTGCCATCAGTGAGACTAGTAGCTCCTACGAGCAGTACTTC. It encodes CAISETSSSYEQYF.

V and J are TRBV21-1 and TRBJ1-1. TRBV21-1 corresponds to a pseudogene. The CDR3 runs to 14 residues. CDR3 loop: CASSKGCPRTGAFF. CDR3 DNA: TGTGCCAGCAGCAAAGGGTGTCCTAGGACGGGGGCTTTCTTT.

V gene TRBV9 combines with J gene TRBJ2-5; 11 nucleotides align to TRBD1. The V segment lost 4 bases and the J segment 5 bases; nucleotides outside the gene matches: 16. This CDR3 comprises 18 residues. CDR1 is SGDLS and CDR2 is YYNGEE in the germline V gene. CDR3 region: CASSKGTGGSISGETQYF. The CDR3 nucleotides are TGTGCCAGCAGCAAGGGGACAGGGGGTTCGATTAGTGGGGAGACCCAGTACTTC.

The chain links TRBV11-2 to TRBJ1-4, with 9 bases matching TRBD1. With 1 base clipped from V and 10 bases from J, the junction kept 4 bases outside the gene matches. Germline CDR1 and CDR2: SGHAT and FQNNGV. The CDR3 is 14 residues long. The CDR3 coding sequence is TGTGCCAGCAGCTTAGTAACAGGGGGCCGAAAACTGTTTTTT. This translates into CASSLVTGGRKLFF.

The CDR3 is CASSRDLSSYNSPLHF. The CDR3 nucleotides read TGTGCCAGCAGCCGGGACTTAAGCTCCTATAATTCACCCCTCCACTTT. V is TRBV9 and J is TRBJ1-6, with a possible D match to TRBD1 (5 bases). This CDR3 comprises 16 residues. Trimming pared 4 bases from V and 0 bases from J, leaving 11 bases between. Germline lookup yields CDR1 SGDLS and CDR2 YYNGEE.

The chain links TRBV30 to TRBJ2-1, with 7 bases aligning to TRBD1. Per germline, CDR1 GTSNPN and CDR2 SVGIG (reference sequence). V shed 3 bases and J 5 bases; nucleotides not matched to a gene: 1. This CDR3 has 12 amino acids. CDR3 coding DNA: TGTGCCTGGAGGGACAGGCACAATGAGCAGTTCTTC. Amino acids: CAWRDRHNEQFF.

For the CDR3, the DNA is TGTGCCAGCATGGTAGCGGGAGGGTTTGATACGCAGTATTTT. Translated, it gives CASMVAGGFDTQYF. The genes are TRBV27 and TRBJ2-3; 11 positions agree with TRBD2. J gave up 6 bases and V 7 bases, and 6 bases lay outside the gene matches. This CDR3 contains 14 residues. Germline lookup yields CDR1 MNHEY and CDR2 SMNVEV (reference sequence).